The 26 T cell receptor beta chains presented below share a single source sample, sequenced in a study of T cells in tuberculosis. Data came from immunoSEQ multiplex PCR; TCRdb stores just in-frame clones and leaves some out. Among fewer than 55,000 clones listed, roughly 96% were seen once. Specimen: PBMCs. These receptors were collected from a donor aged 5 to 30 with latent tuberculosis or without tuberculosis infection.

The chain uses TRBV5-1 and TRBJ1-1, with 8 bases that match TRBD1. This CDR3 is built from 15 residues. V was pared by 4 bases and J by 4 bases, with 9 bases of the junction left unmatched. Germline values: CDR1 SGHRS, CDR2 YFSETQ. The CDR3 coding sequence is TGCGCCAGCAGCCTCGGACAGGGAGGTAGCACTGAAGCTTTCTTT. It specifies CASSLGQGGSTEAFF.

The chain carries TRBV18 and TRBJ1-3; D is perhaps TRBD1 (5 bases). The CDR3 covers 14 residues. Germline V gene lookup returns CDR1 KGHSH and CDR2 LQKENI. V lost 3 bases and J lost 0, with 6 bases in between. The CDR3 DNA reads TGTGCCAGCTCACCGGGGGGCTCTGGAAACACCATATATTTT. It yields the protein CASSPGGSGNTIYF.

This chain joins TRBV7-2 and TRBJ1-5; TRBD1 might be the D (6 bases). The CDR3 extends over 16 amino acids. Trimming left V 5 bases short and J 2 bases short, with 16 bases between. In germline, CDR1 is SGHTA, CDR2 FQGNSA. The CDR3 sequence: CASSPGGPGRNQPQHF. In DNA form, the CDR3 reads TGTGCCAGCAGCCCGGGGGGCCCTGGGCGCAATCAGCCCCAGCATTTT.

The chain couples TRBV15 to TRBJ2-5; TRBD2 matches 11 bases. Looked up from germline, CDR1 is LNHNV and CDR2 is YYDKDF (reference sequence). The CDR3 has 15 amino acids. J lost 5 bases, V lost 3 bases, and 5 bases had no gene match. CDR3 DNA sequence: TGTGCCACCAGCAGCCTAGCGGGAGGTGGGGAGACCCAGTACTTC. Residues: CATSSLAGGGETQYF.

The chain carries TRBV7-2 and TRBJ1-1; no definite D call. V lost 4 bases, J lost 0 bases, and 15 bases lay in between. The CDR3 consists of 16 residues. Germline CDR1 SGHTA, CDR2 FQGNSA. CDR3 residues: CASSSKGLFMNTEAFF. As DNA, the CDR3 is TGTGCCAGCAGCTCGAAAGGACTGTTCATGAACACTGAAGCTTTCTTT.

This clone was observed a single time. This chain joins TRBV5-4 and TRBJ2-3, with a tentative D call TRBD1 (5 bases). The V gene lost 1 base and the J gene lost 4 bases, with 13 bases spanning the gap. The CDR3 is made up of 15 amino acids. Germline loops: CDR1 SGHNT, CDR2 YYREEE (reference sequence). CDR3 residues: CASSLRQGLSDTQYF. Written as DNA, the CDR3 is TGTGCCAGCAGCTTGAGGCAGGGTTTGTCAGATACGCAGTATTTT. Together with reference TRBV5-4 and TRBJ2-3, the CDR3 gives the full variable domain: ETGVTQSPTHLIKTRGQQVTLRCSSQSGHNTVSWYQQALGQGPQFIFQYYREEENGRGNFPPRFSGLQFPNYSSELNVNALELDDSALYLCASSLRQGLSDTQYFGPGTRLTVL.

The chain is built from TRBV5-1 and TRBJ2-1; 7 nucleotides agree with TRBD1. The CDR3 runs to 15 residues. Losses at the gene ends were 3 bases for V and 3 bases for J; bases not matched to a gene: 6. Germline V lookup: CDR1 SGHRS, CDR2 YFSETQ. The CDR3 DNA reads TGCGCCAGCAGCTCCGGACAGGCCGACTACAATGAGCAGTTCTTC. Translating it yields CASSSGQADYNEQFF.

J is TRBJ1-5 and V is TRBV30; TRBD1 agrees at 8 bases. Germline V gene sequence: CDR1 GTSNPN, CDR2 SVGIG (reference sequence). V trimming: 3 bases; J trimming: 6 bases; junction bases outside the gene matches: 7. The CDR3 totals 14 residues. The CDR3 region has the DNA TGTGCCTGGAGCTCCGGACAGGGTCGTCAGCCCCAGCATTTT. It specifies CAWSSGQGRQPQHF. The whole variable domain, filled in from reference TRBV30 and TRBJ1-5, reads SQTIHQWPATLVQPVGSPLSLECTVEGTSNPNLYWYRQAAGRGLQLLFYSVGIGQISSEVPQNLSASRPQDRQFILSSKKLLLSDSGFYLCAWSSGQGRQPQHFGDGTRLSIL.

The rearrangement links TRBV28 to TRBJ2-6, with a possible D match to TRBD2 (7 bases). In germline, CDR1 is MDHEN, CDR2 SYDVKM. The CDR3 is 18 amino acids. Trimming removed 2 bases from V and 0 bases from J, with 14 bases in between. The CDR3 DNA sequence: TGTGCCAGCAGTTTACGGAGGGGGAGGGGCTCTGGGGCCAACGTCCTGACTTTC. It translates to CASSLRRGRGSGANVLTF.

This chain links TRBV7-9 with TRBJ1-1, with 8 bases aligning to TRBD1. CDR1 SEHNR and CDR2 FQNEAQ come from the germline V gene (reference sequence). With 3 bases clipped from V and 11 bases from J, the junction kept 5 bases outside the gene matches. This CDR3 spans 12 amino acids. The chain's CDR3 is CASSFPTGDAFF. The CDR3 DNA sequence: TGTGCCAGCAGCTTCCCGACAGGGGACGCTTTCTTT.

The chain carries TRBV25-1 and TRBJ2-3; D call uncertain. CDR1 is MGHDK, CDR2 SYGVNS, per germline. V lost 3 bases and J 0 bases, leaving 4 bases between the germline ends. CDR3 length: 13 residues. The CDR3 DNA follows: TGTGCCAGCAGTGAGTCTAGCACAGATACGCAGTATTTT. It specifies CASSESSTDTQYF.

The V and J genes are TRBV28 and TRBJ1-2; D is ambiguous. CDR3 length equals 14 residues. The V and J ends lost 2 bases and 4 bases respectively, with 11 bases between them. In germline, CDR1 is MDHEN, CDR2 SYDVKM. CDR3 sequence reads: CASSLGQKGYGYTF. DNA for the CDR3: TGTGCCAGCAGTTTAGGGCAGAAAGGCTATGGCTACACCTTC.

The DNA of the CDR3 is TGCGCCAGCCGCGAACAGGGGGCCGCCGGGGAGCTGTTTTTT. Its translation is CASREQGAAGELFF. The rearrangement joins TRBV5-1 to TRBJ2-2; 9 bases map to TRBD1. The CDR3 runs to 14 residues. Germline V gene lookup returns CDR1 SGHRS and CDR2 YFSETQ. The V and J ends lost 7 bases and 6 bases, in that order; junction bases with no gene match: 7.

The chain links TRBV10-3 to TRBJ2-3; 9 bases map to TRBD2. With 8 bases clipped from V and 5 bases from J, the junction kept 11 bases outside the gene matches. Germline V gives CDR1 ENHRY, CDR2 SYGVKD. The CDR3 has 15 amino acids. The CDR3 reads CAIGAGGRFKDTQYF. Written as DNA, the CDR3 is TGTGCCATCGGGGCGGGAGGGAGGTTCAAAGATACGCAGTATTTT.

The chain uses TRBV4-1 and TRBJ2-7; 11 bases are a match to TRBD2. Germline CDR1 is MGHRA and CDR2 is YSYEKL. This CDR3 is 15 amino acids long. J was trimmed by 7 bases and V by 3 bases; bases with no gene match: 8. CDR3 DNA: TGCGCCAGCAGCCAGTATAGCGGGGGGGAGGCGGAGCAGTACTTC. Translating it yields CASSQYSGGEAEQYF.

This CDR3 reads CASSEPRTSGGANTGELFF. The DNA of the CDR3 is TGTGCCAGCAGCGAACCGAGGACTAGCGGGGGGGCGAACACCGGGGAGCTGTTTTTT. V gene TRBV2 combines with J gene TRBJ2-2, with TRBD2 identical over 15 bases. Germline V gives CDR1 SNHLY, CDR2 FYNNEI. V shed 6 bases and J 0 bases; nucleotides not matched to a gene: 8. This CDR3 has 19 amino acids.

The rearrangement joins TRBV6-1 to TRBJ2-7; TRBD2 matches 7 bases. In germline, CDR1 is MNHNS, CDR2 SASEGT. The CDR3 extends over 15 amino acids. J gave up 2 bases and V 2 bases, and 6 bases lay outside the gene matches. This CDR3 is CASSEYSGTTYEQYF. The CDR3 coding sequence is TGTGCCAGCAGTGAATACAGCGGGACGACCTACGAGCAGTACTTC.

The chain links TRBV27 to TRBJ1-5; weak D call: TRBD1 (6 bases). The ends were cut back, 6 bases at V and 0 bases at J, with 12 bases in the middle. Germline V CDR1 and CDR2: MNHEY, SMNVEV (reference sequence). The CDR3 has 15 residues. The CDR3: CASSLTGYSNQPQHF. CDR3 nucleotide sequence: TGTGCCAGCAGCCTTACAGGGTATAGCAATCAGCCCCAGCATTTT.

In its sample, this clone was seen once. The chain has TRBV27 and TRBJ2-4, with D possibly matching TRBD1 (6 bases). V was cut by 5 bases and J by 4 bases, with 12 bases left in between. CDR1 and CDR2 (germline): MNHEY, SMNVEV (reference sequence). The CDR3 runs 14 residues. The CDR3 DNA is TGTGCCAGCAGTCCACTCGGACAGAAAAACATTCAGTACTTC. Its protein is CASSPLGQKNIQYF.

The chain carries TRBV10-1 and TRBJ2-1; 7 nucleotides agree with TRBD2. This CDR3 contains 16 residues. V dropped 0 bases and J dropped 10; count of bases not matched to a gene: 12. Germline V gene data show CDR1 as WNHNN and CDR2 as SYGVQD (reference sequence). This chain's CDR3 is CASSESSNKEREEQFF. The CDR3 coding sequence is TGCGCCAGCAGTGAGTCGAGCAATAAAGAGCGGGAAGAGCAGTTCTTC.

The chain employs TRBV6-6 and TRBJ1-1; tentative D call: TRBD1 (6 bases). This CDR3 comprises 13 residues. V was shortened by 5 bases and J by 6 bases, with 13 bases between the two germline ends. The V gene's germline CDR1 is MNHNY and CDR2 SVGAGI (reference sequence). CDR3 coding DNA: TGTGCCAGCAGTAGAGGGGGGGAGGCTGAAGCTTTCTTT. Protein sequence: CASSRGGEAEAFF.

The chain carries TRBV20-1 and TRBJ2-7; D is ambiguous. The CDR3 contains 11 residues. Trimming left V 3 bases short and J 3 bases short, with 6 bases between. Germline CDR1 DFQATT, CDR2 SNEGSKA (reference sequence). The CDR3 nucleotides are TGCAGTGCTAGGTTCGGCTACGAGCAGTACTTC. The encoded protein is CSARFGYEQYF.

CDR3 DNA sequence: TGTGCCAGCAGCTTAGGCCGACAAACACAGGGGATAGCGGCTTTCTTT. Encoded protein: CASSLGRQTQGIAAFF. This chain connects TRBV11-2 to TRBJ1-1; TRBD1 aligns across 7 bases. Trimming took 1 base from V and 11 from J; bases not matched to a gene: 16. The germline CDR1 and CDR2 sequences are SGHAT and FQNNGV. This CDR3 spans 16 amino acids.

This clone was seen once. The CDR3 here is CASSHLTGAYEQYF. CDR3 DNA sequence: TGTGCCAGCAGCCACCTGACAGGGGCGTACGAGCAGTACTTC. The chain uses TRBV4-2 and TRBJ2-7; 8 bases fit TRBD1. The V segment lost 3 bases and the J segment 4 bases; nucleotides outside the gene matches: 5. The CDR3 covers 14 residues. Germline CDR1 LGHNA, CDR2 YNFKEQ.

V gene TRBV6-1 combines with J gene TRBJ2-7, with 7 bases aligning to TRBD1. Germline CDR1 MNHNS, CDR2 SASEGT. The V gene end was trimmed by 4 bases and the J gene end by 6 bases; junction bases not matched to a gene: 12. This CDR3 spans 15 amino acids. CDR3 in amino acids: CASSASTGARGEQYF. The CDR3 coding sequence is TGTGCCAGCAGTGCCTCAACAGGGGCACGGGGCGAGCAGTACTTC.

The J gene is TRBJ1-2, the V gene TRBV29-1, with D perhaps TRBD1 (5 bases). Trimming stripped 3 bases from V and 2 bases from J, with 19 bases between. Germline-derived CDR1 and CDR2 are SQVTM and ANQGSEA. The CDR3 is 16 residues long. CDR3 sequence (DNA): TGCAGCGTTGACCCCGTGGAGGGGCTCCCCAACTATGGCTACACCTTC. This encodes CSVDPVEGLPNYGYTF.